This is a list of T cell receptor beta chains from one sample in a study of cytomegalovirus exposure and HLA in healthy donors. Produced via immunoSEQ multiplex PCR; TCRdb's table is partial and in-frame only. The table records under 200,000 clones, more than 65% of them present only once. Sequenced: PBMCs. The receptor set was obtained from a man over 45 in good health and CMV-seropositive. The CDR3 runs from the conserved cysteine through the conserved F or W. Fields, in order: J gene, clone size, D gene, V gene, CDR3 protein, CDR3 DNA. The D gene is left open where the match is weak. Some rows have no size entry. The others give once, few or many, or a class for an expanded clone.

>TRBJ1-2|.|TRBD1|TRBV19
CASSARTQGNYGYTF
TGTGCCAGTAGTGCGCGAACACAGGGGAACTATGGCTACACCTTC
>TRBJ2-7|.|.|TRBV6-5
CASSYSGSAYEQYF
TGTGCCAGCAGTTACTCGGGGAGCGCCTACGAGCAGTACTTC
>TRBJ2-3|.|TRBD2|TRBV27
CASSLKERGGTDTQYF
TGTGCCAGCAGTTTAAAGGAGCGGGGGGGCACAGATACGCAGTATTTT
>TRBJ1-1|.|TRBD1|TRBV4-3
CASSRTQGWETEAFF
TGCGCCAGCAGCCGGACACAGGGGTGGGAGACTGAAGCTTTCTTT
>TRBJ2-3|.|TRBD2|TRBV7-9
CASSLPTVAGEDTQYF
TGTGCCAGCAGCCTCCCTACCGTAGCGGGGGAAGATACGCAGTATTTT
>TRBJ2-7|.|TRBD1|TRBV5-1
CASSFGQESYEQYF
TGCGCCAGCAGCTTCGGACAGGAGTCCTACGAGCAGTACTTC
>TRBJ1-1|.|TRBD1|TRBV6-5
CASSKPGQGANEAFF
TGTGCCAGCAGTAAACCGGGACAGGGGGCGAATGAAGCTTTCTTT
>TRBJ2-5|.|.|TRBV5-1
CASSLGAGRNQETQYF
TGCGCCAGCAGCTTGGGTGCGGGGAGAAACCAAGAGACCCAGTACTTC
>TRBJ1-6|.|TRBD1|TRBV6-4
CASSAGTGNSPLHF
TGTGCCAGCAGTGCCGGGACAGGGAATTCACCCCTCCACTTT
>TRBJ1-3|.|.|TRBV6-1
CASTERGRGNTIYF
TGTGCCAGCACCGAGCGGGGGAGGGGAAACACCATATATTTT
>TRBJ2-7|.|.|TRBV5-1
CASSLGPQGPNYEQYF
TGCGCCAGCAGCTTGGGCCCCCAGGGCCCCAACTACGAGCAGTACTTC
>TRBJ1-1|few|.|TRBV27
CASSLSIQLRHEAFF
TGTGCCAGCAGTTTATCAATACAGCTACGGCATGAAGCTTTCTTT
>TRBJ1-6|few|.|TRBV27
CASTKLYGVNSPLHF
TGTGCCAGCACCAAATTGTACGGGGTTAATTCACCCCTCCACTTT
>TRBJ1-5|once|.|TRBV28
CASSPRGGGNQPQHF
TGTGCCAGCAGTCCTCGGGGTGGCGGCAATCAGCCCCAGCATTTT
>TRBJ1-4|.|TRBD1|TRBV11-2
CASSLGTTGGPNEKLFF
TGTGCCAGCAGCTTAGGGACGACAGGGGGCCCTAATGAAAAACTGTTTTTT
>TRBJ1-5|.|.|TRBV5-1
CASSLGGFNQPQHF
TGCGCCAGCAGCTTGGGGGGCTTCAATCAGCCCCAGCATTTT
>TRBJ2-7|.|.|TRBV5-1
CASSSGQYSYEQYF
TGCGCCAGCAGCTCCGGACAATACTCCTACGAGCAGTACTTC
>TRBJ2-7|.|TRBD1|TRBV6-1
CASSEAVGQRVYEQYF
TGTGCCAGCAGTGAAGCGGTGGGACAGAGGGTCTACGAGCAGTACTTC
>TRBJ2-7|once|TRBD1|TRBV7-6
CASSYGTGNEQYF
TGTGCCAGCAGCTATGGGACAGGGAACGAGCAGTACTTC
>TRBJ1-1|.|TRBD1|TRBV28
CASSLWGTGGTEAFF
TGTGCCAGCAGTTTATGGGGGACAGGCGGCACTGAAGCTTTCTTT
>TRBJ1-2|.|TRBD1|TRBV7-2
CASSFSTGGDYGYGYTF
TGTGCCAGCAGCTTCAGCACAGGGGGCGATTACGGCTATGGCTACACCTTC
>TRBJ1-2|.|.|TRBV10-3
CAISDDVGREAYTF
TGTGCCATCAGTGACGATGTGGGCAGGGAGGCCTACACCTTC
>TRBJ2-3|.|.|TRBV7-2
CAGSLAPPTADTQYF
TGTGCCGGCAGCTTAGCGCCCCCGACAGCGGATACGCAGTATTTT
>TRBJ2-2|.|.|TRBV2
CASSAQPAGRGTGELFF
TGTGCCAGCAGTGCCCAGCCGGCAGGTCGGGGCACCGGGGAGCTGTTTTTT
>TRBJ1-2|.|TRBD1|TRBV6-5
CASSYTGQGFYGYTF
TGTGCCAGCAGTTATACGGGACAGGGGTTCTATGGCTACACCTTC
>TRBJ2-5|.|TRBD1|TRBV4-1
CASSFGQGRSETQYF
TGCGCCAGCAGCTTTGGACAGGGTAGGTCAGAGACCCAGTACTTC
>TRBJ2-1|.|TRBD2|TRBV4-2
CASSQDEGTSGGRQFF
TGTGCCAGCAGCCAAGATGAGGGAACTAGCGGGGGTAGGCAGTTCTTC
>TRBJ2-2|.|TRBD2|TRBV7-9
CASTGGGGRSTGELFF
TGTGCCAGCACCGGGGGGGGCGGGCGGAGCACCGGGGAGCTGTTTTTT
>TRBJ2-2|.|TRBD2|TRBV5-1
CASSLGTSGRGGSGELFF
TGCGCCAGCAGCTTGGGGACTAGCGGGAGAGGAGGATCCGGGGAGCTGTTTTTT
>TRBJ2-5|.|.|TRBV6-6
CASSRTVKETQYF
TGTGCCAGCAGCAGGACAGTAAAGGAGACCCAGTACTTC
>TRBJ2-2|.|.|TRBV7-3
CASSLNPAGTGELFF
TGTGCCAGCAGCTTAAATCCGGCGGGCACCGGGGAGCTGTTTTTT
>TRBJ2-1|.|.|TRBV11-3
CASSLDWRNEQFF
TGTGCCAGCAGCTTAGATTGGAGAAATGAGCAGTTCTTC
>TRBJ1-5|.|TRBD1|TRBV27
CASSQTGPNQPQHF
TGTGCCAGCAGTCAGACAGGGCCCAATCAGCCCCAGCATTTT
>TRBJ2-3|.|.|TRBV27
CASSLRAPGSDTQYF
TGTGCCAGCAGTTTGAGGGCCCCTGGGTCAGATACGCAGTATTTT
>TRBJ2-3|.|TRBD2|TRBV30
CAWSELAGVDTQYF
TGTGCCTGGAGTGAACTAGCGGGAGTAGATACGCAGTATTTT
>TRBJ2-4|.|.|TRBV30
CAWSHGGPQYF
TGTGCCTGGAGCCACGGGGGACCCCAGTACTTC
>TRBJ1-4|.|.|TRBV5-1
CASSLTLGEWEKLFF
TGCGCCAGCAGCTTAACCCTCGGGGAGTGGGAAAAACTGTTTTTT
>TRBJ2-3|.|TRBD1|TRBV28
CASSSPRGLAGGEAQYF
TGTGCCAGCAGTTCCCCTCGTGGACTCGCAGGGGGAGAAGCGCAGTATTTT
>TRBJ2-1|.|.|TRBV30
CAWAESLATEQFF
TGTGCCTGGGCTGAGTCTCTCGCTACTGAGCAGTTCTTC
>TRBJ2-5|.|.|TRBV5-1
CASSLSSREQETQYF
TGCGCCAGCAGCTTATCATCCAGGGAACAAGAGACCCAGTACTTC
>TRBJ1-5|.|TRBD1|TRBV7-8
CASSSGTGADQPQHF
TGTGCCAGCAGCTCGGGGACAGGGGCCGATCAGCCCCAGCATTTT
>TRBJ2-3|.|.|TRBV15
CATMGGYTDTQYF
TGTGCCACCATGGGGGGATACACAGATACGCAGTATTTT
>TRBJ1-5|.|.|TRBV5-5
CASSLEGGRTGQRPQHF
TGTGCCAGCAGCTTGGAAGGCGGGCGTACAGGGCAAAGGCCCCAGCATTTT
>TRBJ2-1|.|TRBD2|TRBV30
CAWSVSRGLAGRKAVNEQFF
TGTGCCTGGAGTGTGAGTAGGGGACTAGCGGGCCGGAAGGCGGTCAATGAGCAGTTCTTC
>TRBJ2-1|once|TRBD1|TRBV4-1
CASSQFPRQGSSNEQFF
TGCGCCAGCAGCCAATTTCCTCGACAGGGGTCTTCCAATGAGCAGTTCTTC
>TRBJ1-2|.|.|TRBV30
CAWSGQGYGYTF
TGTGCCTGGAGTGGACAAGGCTATGGCTACACCTTC
>TRBJ2-5|.|.|TRBV5-1
CASSLGFGETQYF
TGCGCCAGCAGCTTGGGGTTCGGGGAGACCCAGTACTTC
>TRBJ2-1|few|.|TRBV6-1
CASGKRVGYNEQFF
TGTGCCAGCGGCAAGCGGGTGGGCTACAATGAGCAGTTCTTC
>TRBJ1-6|.|.|TRBV7-9
CASSLTGNYNSPLHF
TGTGCCAGCAGCTTAACAGGGAACTATAATTCACCCCTCCACTTT
>TRBJ1-2|.|.|TRBV7-2
CASSLDLNYGYTF
TGTGCCAGCAGCTTAGATCTTAACTATGGCTACACCTTC
>TRBJ2-3|.|TRBD1|TRBV5-4
CASSSDRGFADTQYF
TGTGCCAGCAGCTCGGACAGGGGTTTTGCAGATACGCAGTATTTT
>TRBJ2-7|.|TRBD1|TRBV5-1
CASSSGQGAGEQYF
TGCGCCAGCAGCTCGGGACAGGGGGCGGGTGAGCAGTACTTC
>TRBJ1-5|.|TRBD1|TRBV19
CASSRDSLYQPQHF
TGTGCCAGTAGTAGGGACAGCCTGTATCAGCCCCAGCATTTT
>TRBJ2-3|.|TRBD2|TRBV2
CATLGLADPDTQYF
TGTGCCACCCTGGGACTAGCGGATCCAGATACGCAGTATTTT
>TRBJ1-1|.|.|TRBV4-3
CASSQTGTMNTEAFF
TGCGCCAGCAGCCAAACAGGGACCATGAACACTGAAGCTTTCTTT
>TRBJ2-7|.|TRBD2|TRBV5-4
CASSLPGLADRSYEQYF
TGTGCCAGCAGCTTGCCGGGACTAGCGGACCGCTCCTACGAGCAGTACTTC
>TRBJ1-1|.|.|TRBV7-9
CASSFLENTEAFF
TGTGCCAGCAGCTTCCTAGAGAACACTGAAGCTTTCTTT
>TRBJ1-5|few|TRBD1|TRBV28
CASRLDRVIQPQHF
TGTGCCAGCAGGTTGGACAGGGTGATTCAGCCCCAGCATTTT
>TRBJ2-7|.|.|TRBV30
CAWSTGTIVGEQYF
TGTGCCTGGAGTACAGGGACTATCGTGGGCGAGCAGTACTTC
>TRBJ2-1|few|.|TRBV6-5
CASSLNLYNEQFF
TGTGCCAGCAGTTTGAACTTATACAATGAGCAGTTCTTC